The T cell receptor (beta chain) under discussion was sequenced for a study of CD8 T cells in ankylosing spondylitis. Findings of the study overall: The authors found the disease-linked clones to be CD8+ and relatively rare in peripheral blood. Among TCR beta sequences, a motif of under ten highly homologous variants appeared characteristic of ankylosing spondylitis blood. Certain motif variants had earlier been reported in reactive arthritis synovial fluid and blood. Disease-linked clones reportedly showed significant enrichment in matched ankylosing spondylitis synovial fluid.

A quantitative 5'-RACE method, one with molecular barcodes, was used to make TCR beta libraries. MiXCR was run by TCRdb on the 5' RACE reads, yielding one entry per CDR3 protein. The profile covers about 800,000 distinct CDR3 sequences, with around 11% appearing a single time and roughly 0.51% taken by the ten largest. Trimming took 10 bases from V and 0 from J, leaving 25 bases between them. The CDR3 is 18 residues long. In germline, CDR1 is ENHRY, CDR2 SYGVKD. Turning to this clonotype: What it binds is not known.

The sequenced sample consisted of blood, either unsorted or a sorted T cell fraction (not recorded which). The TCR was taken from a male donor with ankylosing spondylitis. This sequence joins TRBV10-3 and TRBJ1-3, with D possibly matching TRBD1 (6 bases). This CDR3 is CATLPSLGQGISGNTIYF. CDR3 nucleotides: TGTGCCACCCTTCCCTCCCTAGGGCAGGGGATCTCTGGAAACACCATATATTTT.